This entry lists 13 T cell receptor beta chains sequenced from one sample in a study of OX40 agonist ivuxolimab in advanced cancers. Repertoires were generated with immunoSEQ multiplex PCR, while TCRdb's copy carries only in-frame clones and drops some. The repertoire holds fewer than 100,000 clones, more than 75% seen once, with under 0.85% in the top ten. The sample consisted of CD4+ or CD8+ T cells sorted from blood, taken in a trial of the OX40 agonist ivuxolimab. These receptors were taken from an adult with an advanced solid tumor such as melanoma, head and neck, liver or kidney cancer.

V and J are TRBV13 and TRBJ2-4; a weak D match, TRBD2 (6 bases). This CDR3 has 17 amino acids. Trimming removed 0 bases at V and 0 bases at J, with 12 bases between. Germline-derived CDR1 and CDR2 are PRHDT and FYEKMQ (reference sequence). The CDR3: CASSLGRGYLAKNIQYF. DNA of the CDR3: TGTGCCAGCAGCTTAGGTCGGGGGTACCTAGCCAAAAACATTCAGTACTTC. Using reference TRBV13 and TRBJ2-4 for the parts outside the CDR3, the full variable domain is AAGVIQSPRHLIKEKRETATLKCYPIPRHDTVYWYQQGPGQDPQFLISFYEKMQSDKGSIPDRFSAQQFSDYHSELNMSSLELGDSALYFCASSLGRGYLAKNIQYFGAGTRLSVL.

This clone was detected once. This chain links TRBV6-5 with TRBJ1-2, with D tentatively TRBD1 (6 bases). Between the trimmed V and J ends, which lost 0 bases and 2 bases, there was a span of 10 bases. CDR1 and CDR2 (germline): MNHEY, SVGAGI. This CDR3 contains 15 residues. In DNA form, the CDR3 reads TGTGCCAGCAGTTACTCCGGGACAATCAACTATGGCTACACCTTC. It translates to CASSYSGTINYGYTF.

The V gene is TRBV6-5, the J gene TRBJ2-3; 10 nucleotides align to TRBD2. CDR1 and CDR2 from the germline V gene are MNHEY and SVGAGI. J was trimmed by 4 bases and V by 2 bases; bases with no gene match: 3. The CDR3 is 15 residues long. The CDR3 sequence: CASSYIAGGPDTQYF. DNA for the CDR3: TGTGCCAGCAGTTACATAGCGGGAGGCCCAGATACGCAGTATTTT.

The CDR3 DNA reads as TGCGCCAGCGCGGACGCTAGCGGGCTCACAGATACGCAGTATTTT. Translated, it gives CASADASGLTDTQYF. The V and J genes are TRBV5-1 and TRBJ2-3, with 8 bases identical to TRBD2. Per the germline V gene, CDR1 is SGHRS and CDR2 is YFSETQ. Losses at the gene ends were 7 bases for V and 2 bases for J; bases not matched to a gene: 9. The length of the CDR3 is 15 residues.

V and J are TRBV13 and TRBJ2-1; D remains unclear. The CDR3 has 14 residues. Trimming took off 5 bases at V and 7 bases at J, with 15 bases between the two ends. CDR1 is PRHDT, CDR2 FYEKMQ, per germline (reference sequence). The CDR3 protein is CASSPWHSRNEQFF. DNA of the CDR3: TGTGCCAGCAGCCCATGGCACAGCCGAAATGAGCAGTTCTTC. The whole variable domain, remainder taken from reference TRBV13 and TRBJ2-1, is AAGVIQSPRHLIKEKRETATLKCYPIPRHDTVYWYQQGPGQDPQFLISFYEKMQSDKGSIPDRFSAQQFSDYHSELNMSSLELGDSALYFCASSPWHSRNEQFFGPGTRLTVL.

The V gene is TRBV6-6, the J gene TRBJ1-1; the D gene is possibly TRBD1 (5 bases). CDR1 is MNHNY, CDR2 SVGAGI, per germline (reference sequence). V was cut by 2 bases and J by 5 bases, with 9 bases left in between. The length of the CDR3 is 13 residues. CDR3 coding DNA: TGTGCCAGCAGTTACCGCAGGGAAACTGAAGCTTTCTTT. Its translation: CASSYRRETEAFF.

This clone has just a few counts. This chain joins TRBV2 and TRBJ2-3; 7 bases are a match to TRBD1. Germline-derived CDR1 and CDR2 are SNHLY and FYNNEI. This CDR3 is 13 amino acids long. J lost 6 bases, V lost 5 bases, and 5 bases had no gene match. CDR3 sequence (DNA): TGTGCCAGCAGTTCCCAACAGGGGGATACGCAGTATTTT. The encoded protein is CASSSQQGDTQYF. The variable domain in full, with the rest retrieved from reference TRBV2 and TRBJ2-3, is EPEVTQTPSHQVTQMGQEVILRCVPISNHLYFYWYRQILGQKVEFLVSFYNNEISEKSEIFDDQFSVERPDGSNFTLKIRSTKLEDSAMYFCASSSQQGDTQYFGPGTRLTVL.

CDR3 bases: TGTGCCAGCAGCTTAGTCGGCGGGTCGGGAGAAAAACTGTTTTTT. This encodes CASSLVGGSGEKLFF. This chain links TRBV7-8 with TRBJ1-4; D is unresolved. The CDR3 consists of 15 residues. Trimming removed 1 base from V and 8 bases from J, with 14 bases in between. Germline V lookup: CDR1 SGHVS, CDR2 FQNEAQ.

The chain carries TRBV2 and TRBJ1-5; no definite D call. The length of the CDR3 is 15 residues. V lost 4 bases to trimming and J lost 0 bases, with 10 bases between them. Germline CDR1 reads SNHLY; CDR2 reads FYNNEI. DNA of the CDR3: TGTGCCAGCAGTGGTAATGGGGTTAGCAATCAGCCCCAGCATTTT. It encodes CASSGNGVSNQPQHF.

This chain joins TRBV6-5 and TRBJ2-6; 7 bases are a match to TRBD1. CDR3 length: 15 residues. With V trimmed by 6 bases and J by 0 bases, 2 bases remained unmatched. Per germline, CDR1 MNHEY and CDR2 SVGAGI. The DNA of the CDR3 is TGTGCCAGCAGCCGGGACAGCTCTGGGGCCAACGTCCTGACTTTC. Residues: CASSRDSSGANVLTF.

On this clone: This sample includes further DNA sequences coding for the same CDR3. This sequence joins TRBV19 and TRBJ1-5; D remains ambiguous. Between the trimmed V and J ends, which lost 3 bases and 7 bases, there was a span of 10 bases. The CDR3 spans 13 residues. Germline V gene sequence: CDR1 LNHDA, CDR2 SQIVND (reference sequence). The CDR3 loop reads CASSIEGGQPQHF. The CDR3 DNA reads TGTGCCAGTAGTATCGAAGGAGGCCAGCCCCAGCATTTT. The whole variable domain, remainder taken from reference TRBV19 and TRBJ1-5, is DGGITQSPKYLFRKEGQNVTLSCEQNLNHDAMYWYRQDPGQGLRLIYYSQIVNDFQKGDIAEGYSVSREKKESFPLTVTSAQKNPTAFYLCASSIEGGQPQHFGDGTRLSIL.

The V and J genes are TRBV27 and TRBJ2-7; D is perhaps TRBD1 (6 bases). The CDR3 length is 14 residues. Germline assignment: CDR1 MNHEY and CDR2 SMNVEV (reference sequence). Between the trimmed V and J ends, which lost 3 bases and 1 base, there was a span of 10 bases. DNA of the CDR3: TGTGCCAGCAGTTTCTCTAGGGGGTCCTACGAGCAGTACTTC. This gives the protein CASSFSRGSYEQYF.

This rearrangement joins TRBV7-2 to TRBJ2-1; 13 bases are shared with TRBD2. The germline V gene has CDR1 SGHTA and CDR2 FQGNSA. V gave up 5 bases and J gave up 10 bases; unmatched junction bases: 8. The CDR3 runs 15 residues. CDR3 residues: CASSPGTSGVHEQFF. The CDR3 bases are TGTGCCAGCAGCCCCGGGACTAGCGGGGTTCACGAGCAGTTCTTC. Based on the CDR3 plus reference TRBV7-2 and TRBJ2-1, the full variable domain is GAGVSQSPSNKVTEKGKDVELRCDPISGHTALYWYRQSLGQGLEFLIYFQGNSAPDKSGLPSDRFSAERTGGSVSTLTIQRTQQEDSAVYLCASSPGTSGVHEQFFGPGTRLTVL.